The T cell receptor beta chain described here comes from a study of human T cells and chemical hapten exposure. Background on the study: TCR yields differed between samples (mainly from small differences in pooled library volume).

V was pared by 4 bases and J by 0 bases, with 8 bases of the junction left unmatched. There are 18 residues in the CDR3. Germline V CDR1 and CDR2: MDHEN, SYDVKM. This clonotype has a handful of counts. What it binds is unknown. Findings and limits, study-wide: A positive correlation with patch test score was shown by PT1 expanded TCR counts.

For the library, individual cDNA molecules each received unique molecular identifiers. TCRdb ran MiXCR on the RACE reads and lists one entry per CDR3 protein. The repertoire includes under 300,000 distinct CDR3 sequences, about 8.6% of them detected once, and over 2% sits in the top ten. This sample's time point: pre-sensitization, week 0. Treatment denoted: therapeutic diphenylcyclopropenone sensitization with weekly scalp DPC. Total RNA was isolated from unfractionated whole blood. The rearrangement links TRBV28 to TRBJ2-6, with 8 nucleotides matching TRBD1. The sequence was obtained from a middle-aged woman with alopecia areata. Some clones in this sample may be carry-over from other donors' samples. Sequencing used whole blood, obtained in connection with sensitization to the hapten diphenylcyclopropenone (DPC). The CDR3 DNA reads as TGTGCCAGCAGTTCAGGGGGCCCAAGTTCCTCTGGGGCCAACGTCCTGACTTTC. Translation: CASSSGGPSSSGANVLTF.